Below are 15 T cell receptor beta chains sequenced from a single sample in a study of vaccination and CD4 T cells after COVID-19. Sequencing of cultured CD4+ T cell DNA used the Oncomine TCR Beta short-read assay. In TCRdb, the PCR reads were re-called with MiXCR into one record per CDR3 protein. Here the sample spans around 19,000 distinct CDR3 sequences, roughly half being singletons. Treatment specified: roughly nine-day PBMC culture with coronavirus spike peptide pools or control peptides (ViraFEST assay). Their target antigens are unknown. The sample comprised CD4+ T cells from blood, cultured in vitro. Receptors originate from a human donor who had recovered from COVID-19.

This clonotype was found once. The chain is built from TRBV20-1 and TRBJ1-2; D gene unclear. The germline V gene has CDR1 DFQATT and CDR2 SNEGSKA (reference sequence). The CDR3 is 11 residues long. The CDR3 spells CASLLEPGYTF. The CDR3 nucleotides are TGCGCAAGCCTCTTGGAGCCCGGCTACACCTTC.

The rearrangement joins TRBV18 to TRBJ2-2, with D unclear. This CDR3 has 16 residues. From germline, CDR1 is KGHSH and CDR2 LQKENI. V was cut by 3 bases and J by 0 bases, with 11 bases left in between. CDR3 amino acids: CASSPWTLANTGELFF. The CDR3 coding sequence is TGTGCCAGCTCACCCTGGACGCTAGCGAACACCGGGGAGCTGTTTTTT.

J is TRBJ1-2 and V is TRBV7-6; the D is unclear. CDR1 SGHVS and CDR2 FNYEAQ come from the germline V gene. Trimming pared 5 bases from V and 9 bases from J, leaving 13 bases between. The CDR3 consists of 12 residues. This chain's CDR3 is CASSPKPGSYTF. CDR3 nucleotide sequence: TGTGCCAGCAGCCCAAAGCCCGGGAGCTACACCTTC.

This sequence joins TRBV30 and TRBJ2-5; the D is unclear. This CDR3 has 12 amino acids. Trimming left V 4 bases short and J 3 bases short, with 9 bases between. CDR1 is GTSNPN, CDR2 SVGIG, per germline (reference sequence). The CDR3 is CAWTVQKETQYF. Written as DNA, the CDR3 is TGTGCCTGGACTGTACAGAAAGAGACCCAGTACTTC.

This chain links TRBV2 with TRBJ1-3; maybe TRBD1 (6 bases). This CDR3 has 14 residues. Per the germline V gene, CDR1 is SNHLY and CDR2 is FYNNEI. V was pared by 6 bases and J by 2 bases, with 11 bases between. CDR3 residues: CASRATGAGNTIYF. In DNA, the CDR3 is TGTGCCAGCAGAGCGACAGGAGCTGGAAACACCATATATTTT.

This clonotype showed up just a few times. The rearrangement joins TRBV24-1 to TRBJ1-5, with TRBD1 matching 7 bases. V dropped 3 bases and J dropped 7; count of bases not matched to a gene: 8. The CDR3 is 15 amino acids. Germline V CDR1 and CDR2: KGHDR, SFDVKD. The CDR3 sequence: CATSDPTGQGQPQHF. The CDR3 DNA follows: TGTGCCACCAGTGATCCGACAGGGCAAGGCCAGCCCCAGCATTTT.

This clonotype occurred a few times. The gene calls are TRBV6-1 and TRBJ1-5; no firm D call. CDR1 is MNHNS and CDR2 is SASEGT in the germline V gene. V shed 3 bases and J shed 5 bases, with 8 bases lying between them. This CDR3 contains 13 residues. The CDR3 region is CASSERRDQPQHF. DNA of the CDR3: TGTGCCAGCAGTGAGAGGAGGGATCAGCCCCAGCATTTT.

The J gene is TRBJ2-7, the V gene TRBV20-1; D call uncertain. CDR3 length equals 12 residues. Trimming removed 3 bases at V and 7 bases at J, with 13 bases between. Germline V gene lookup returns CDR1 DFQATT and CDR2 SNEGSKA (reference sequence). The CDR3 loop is CSASPLKDEQYF. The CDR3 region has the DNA TGCAGTGCTAGCCCCCTTAAAGATGAGCAGTACTTC.

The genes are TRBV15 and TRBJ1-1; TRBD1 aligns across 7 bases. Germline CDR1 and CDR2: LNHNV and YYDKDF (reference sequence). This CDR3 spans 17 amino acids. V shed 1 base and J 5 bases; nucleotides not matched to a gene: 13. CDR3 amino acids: CATSRGNTGARRTEAFF. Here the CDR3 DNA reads TGTGCCACCAGCAGAGGAAATACAGGGGCCCGAAGGACTGAAGCTTTCTTT. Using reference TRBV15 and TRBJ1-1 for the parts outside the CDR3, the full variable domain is DAMVIQNPRYQVTQFGKPVTLSCSQTLNHNVMYWYQQKSSQAPKLLFHYYDKDFNNEADTPDNFQSRRPNTSFCFLDIRSPGLGDTAMYLCATSRGNTGARRTEAFFGQGTRLTVV.

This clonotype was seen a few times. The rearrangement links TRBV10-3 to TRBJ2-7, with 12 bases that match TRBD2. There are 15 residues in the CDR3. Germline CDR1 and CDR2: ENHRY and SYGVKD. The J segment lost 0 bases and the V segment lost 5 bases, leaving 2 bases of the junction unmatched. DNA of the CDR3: TGTGCCATCAGTTCGACTAGCGGGAGCTCCTACGAGCAGTACTTC. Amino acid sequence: CAISSTSGSSYEQYF.

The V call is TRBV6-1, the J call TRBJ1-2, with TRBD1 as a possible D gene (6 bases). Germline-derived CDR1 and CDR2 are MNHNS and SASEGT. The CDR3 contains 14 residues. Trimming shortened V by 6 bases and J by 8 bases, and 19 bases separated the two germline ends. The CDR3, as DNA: TGTGCCAGCAGCGGCTCGGAACAGGGCGGGGGCTACACCTTC. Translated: CASSGSEQGGGYTF.

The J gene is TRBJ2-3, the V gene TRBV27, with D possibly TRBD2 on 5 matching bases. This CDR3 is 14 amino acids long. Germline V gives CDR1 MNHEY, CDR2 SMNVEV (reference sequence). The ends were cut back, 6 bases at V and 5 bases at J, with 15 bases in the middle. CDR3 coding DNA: TGTGCCAGCAGCCCCGGTCGACGGGGAGATACGCAGTATTTT. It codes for CASSPGRRGDTQYF.

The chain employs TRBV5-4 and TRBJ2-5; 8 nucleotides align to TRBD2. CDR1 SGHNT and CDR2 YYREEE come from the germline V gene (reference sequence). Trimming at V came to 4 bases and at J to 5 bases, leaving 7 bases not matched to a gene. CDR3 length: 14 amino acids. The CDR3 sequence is CASSGSGGRETQYF. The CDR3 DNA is TGTGCCAGCAGCGGATCGGGGGGGCGGGAGACCCAGTACTTC.

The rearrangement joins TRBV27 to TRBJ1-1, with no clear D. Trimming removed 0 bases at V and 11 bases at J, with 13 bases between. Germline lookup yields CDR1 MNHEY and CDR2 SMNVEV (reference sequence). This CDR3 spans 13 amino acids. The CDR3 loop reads CASSLSDAYRAFF. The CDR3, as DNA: TGTGCCAGCAGTTTATCGGATGCCTACCGGGCTTTCTTT.

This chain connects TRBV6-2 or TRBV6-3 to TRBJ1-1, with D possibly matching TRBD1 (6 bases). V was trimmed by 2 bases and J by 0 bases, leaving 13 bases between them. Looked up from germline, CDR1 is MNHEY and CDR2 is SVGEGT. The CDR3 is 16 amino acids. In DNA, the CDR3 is TGTGCCAGCAGTTACGATAGGGGGGGCTTGAACACTGAAGCTTTCTTT. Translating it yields CASSYDRGGLNTEAFF.